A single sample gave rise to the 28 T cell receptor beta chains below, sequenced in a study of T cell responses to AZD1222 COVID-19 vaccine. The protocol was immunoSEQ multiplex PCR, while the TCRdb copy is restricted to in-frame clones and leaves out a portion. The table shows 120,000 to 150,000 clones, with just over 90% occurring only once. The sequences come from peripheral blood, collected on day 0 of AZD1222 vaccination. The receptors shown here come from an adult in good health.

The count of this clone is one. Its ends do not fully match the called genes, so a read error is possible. Here the CDR3 DNA reads TGCGCCAGCAGTTTAATCCCTAGCGGGACTTCTAGCACAGATACGCAGTATTTT. It yields the protein CASSLIPSGTSSTDTQYF. The rearrangement links TRBV28 to TRBJ2-3; 9 bases line up with TRBD2. The CDR3 has 18 amino acids. Germline CDR1 MDHEN, CDR2 SYDVKM.

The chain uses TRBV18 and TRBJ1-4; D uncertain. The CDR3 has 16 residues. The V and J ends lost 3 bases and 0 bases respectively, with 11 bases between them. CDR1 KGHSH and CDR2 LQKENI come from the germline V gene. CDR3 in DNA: TGTGCCAGCTCACCTACCTCCACAACAACTAATGAAAAACTGTTTTTT. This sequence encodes CASSPTSTTTNEKLFF.

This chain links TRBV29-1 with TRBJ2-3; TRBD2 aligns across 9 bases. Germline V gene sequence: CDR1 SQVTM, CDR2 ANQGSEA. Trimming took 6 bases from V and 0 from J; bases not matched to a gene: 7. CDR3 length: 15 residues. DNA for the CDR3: TGCAGCGTCGAGGGTACTAGCGGGAGCACAGATACGCAGTATTTT. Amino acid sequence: CSVEGTSGSTDTQYF.

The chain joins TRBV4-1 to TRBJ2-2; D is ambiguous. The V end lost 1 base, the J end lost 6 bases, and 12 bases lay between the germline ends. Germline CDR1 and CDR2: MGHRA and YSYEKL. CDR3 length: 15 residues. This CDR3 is CASSQVPMSSGELFF. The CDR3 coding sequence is TGCGCCAGCAGCCAAGTCCCGATGTCGTCCGGGGAGCTGTTTTTT.

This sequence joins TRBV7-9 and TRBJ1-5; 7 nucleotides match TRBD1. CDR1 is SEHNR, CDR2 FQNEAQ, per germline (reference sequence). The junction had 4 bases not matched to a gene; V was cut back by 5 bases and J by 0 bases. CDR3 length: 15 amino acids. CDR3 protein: CASSLQGNSNQPQHF. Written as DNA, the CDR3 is TGTGCCAGCAGCCTACAGGGGAATAGCAATCAGCCCCAGCATTTT.

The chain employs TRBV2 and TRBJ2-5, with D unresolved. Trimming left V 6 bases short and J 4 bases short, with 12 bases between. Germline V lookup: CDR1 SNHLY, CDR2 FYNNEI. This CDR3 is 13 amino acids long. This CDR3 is CASSLEGRETQYF. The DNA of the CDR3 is TGTGCCAGCAGCCTAGAAGGCCGAGAGACCCAGTACTTC.

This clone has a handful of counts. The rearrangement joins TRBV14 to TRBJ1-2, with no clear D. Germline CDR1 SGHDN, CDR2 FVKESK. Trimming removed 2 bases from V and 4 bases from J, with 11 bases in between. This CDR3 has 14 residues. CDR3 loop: CASSQLAATYGYTF. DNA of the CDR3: TGTGCCAGCAGCCAACTCGCTGCCACCTATGGCTACACCTTC.

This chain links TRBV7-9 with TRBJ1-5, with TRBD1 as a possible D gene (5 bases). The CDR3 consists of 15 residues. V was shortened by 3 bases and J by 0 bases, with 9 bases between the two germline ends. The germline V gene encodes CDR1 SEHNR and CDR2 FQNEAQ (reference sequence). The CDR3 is CASSFDSYSNQPQHF. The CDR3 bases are TGTGCCAGCAGCTTCGACAGTTATAGCAATCAGCCCCAGCATTTT.

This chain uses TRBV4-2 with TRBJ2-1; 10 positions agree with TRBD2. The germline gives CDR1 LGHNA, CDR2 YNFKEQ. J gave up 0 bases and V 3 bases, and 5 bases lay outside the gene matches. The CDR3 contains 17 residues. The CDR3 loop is CASSQLAGGSSYNEQFF. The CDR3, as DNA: TGTGCCAGCAGCCAGTTAGCGGGGGGAAGCTCCTACAATGAGCAGTTCTTC.

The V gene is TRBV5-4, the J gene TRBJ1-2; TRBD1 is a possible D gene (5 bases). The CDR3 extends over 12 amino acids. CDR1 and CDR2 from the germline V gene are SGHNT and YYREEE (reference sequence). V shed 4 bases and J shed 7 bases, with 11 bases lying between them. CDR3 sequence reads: CASSLGAAGYTF. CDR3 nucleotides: TGTGCCAGCAGCCTAGGGGCGGCTGGCTACACCTTC. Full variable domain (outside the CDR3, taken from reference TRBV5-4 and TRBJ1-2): ETGVTQSPTHLIKTRGQQVTLRCSSQSGHNTVSWYQQALGQGPQFIFQYYREEENGRGNFPPRFSGLQFPNYSSELNVNALELDDSALYLCASSLGAAGYTFGSGTRLTVV.

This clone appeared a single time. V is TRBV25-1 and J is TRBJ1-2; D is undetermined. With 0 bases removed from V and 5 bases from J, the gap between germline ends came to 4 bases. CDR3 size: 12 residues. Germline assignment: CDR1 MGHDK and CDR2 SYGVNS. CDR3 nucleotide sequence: TGTGCCAGCAGTGAATACGGTTATGGCTACACCTTC. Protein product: CASSEYGYGYTF.

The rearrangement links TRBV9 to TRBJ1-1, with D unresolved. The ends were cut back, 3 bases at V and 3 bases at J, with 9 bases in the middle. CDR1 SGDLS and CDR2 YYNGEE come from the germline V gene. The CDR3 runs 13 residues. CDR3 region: CASSGPPDTEAFF. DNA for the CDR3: TGTGCCAGCAGCGGACCCCCCGACACTGAAGCTTTCTTT.

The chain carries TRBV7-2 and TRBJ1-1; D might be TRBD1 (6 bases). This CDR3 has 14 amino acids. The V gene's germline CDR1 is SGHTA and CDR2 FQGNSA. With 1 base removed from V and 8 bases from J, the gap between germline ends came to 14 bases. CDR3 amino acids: CASSLVRGRSEAFF. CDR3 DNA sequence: TGTGCCAGCAGCTTAGTTCGGGGGCGCAGCGAAGCTTTCTTT.

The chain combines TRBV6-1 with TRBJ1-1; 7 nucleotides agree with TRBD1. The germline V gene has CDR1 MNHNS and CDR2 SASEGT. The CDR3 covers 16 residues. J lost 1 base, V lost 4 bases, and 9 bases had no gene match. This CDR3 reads CASSALTGAENTEAFF. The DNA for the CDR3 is TGTGCCAGCAGTGCCCTCACAGGGGCCGAGAACACTGAAGCTTTCTTT.

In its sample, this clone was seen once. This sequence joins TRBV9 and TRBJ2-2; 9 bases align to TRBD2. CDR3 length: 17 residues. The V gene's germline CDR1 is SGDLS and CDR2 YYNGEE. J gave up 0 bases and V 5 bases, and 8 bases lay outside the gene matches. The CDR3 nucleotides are TGTGCCAGCAGTAAGCAGACTAGCGGATCGAACACCGGGGAGCTGTTTTTT. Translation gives CASSKQTSGSNTGELFF.

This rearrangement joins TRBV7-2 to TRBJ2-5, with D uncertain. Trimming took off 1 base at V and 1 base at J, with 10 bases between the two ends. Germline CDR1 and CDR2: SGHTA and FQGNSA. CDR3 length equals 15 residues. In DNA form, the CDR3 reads TGTGCCAGCAGCTTAGGAGGATCCCTCCAAGAGACCCAGTACTTC. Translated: CASSLGGSLQETQYF.

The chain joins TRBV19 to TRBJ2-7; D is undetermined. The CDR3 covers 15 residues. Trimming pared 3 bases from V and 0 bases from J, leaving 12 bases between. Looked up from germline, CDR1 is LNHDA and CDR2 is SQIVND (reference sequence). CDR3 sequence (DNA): TGTGCCAGTAGTATTACGGGCAGCAACTCCTACGAGCAGTACTTC. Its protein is CASSITGSNSYEQYF.

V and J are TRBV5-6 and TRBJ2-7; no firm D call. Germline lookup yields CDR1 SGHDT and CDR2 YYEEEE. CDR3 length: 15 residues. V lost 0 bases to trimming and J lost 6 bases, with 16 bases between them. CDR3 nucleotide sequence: TGTGCCAGCAGCTTGGGGGCACTTACGAGACGCGAGCAGTACTTC. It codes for CASSLGALTRREQYF.

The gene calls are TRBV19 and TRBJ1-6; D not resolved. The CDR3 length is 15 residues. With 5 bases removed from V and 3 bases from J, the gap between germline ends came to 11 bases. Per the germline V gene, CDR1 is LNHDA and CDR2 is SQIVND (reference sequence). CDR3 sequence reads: CASSSTYGYNSPLHF. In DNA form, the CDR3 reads TGTGCCAGTAGTTCAACATACGGCTATAATTCACCCCTCCACTTT.

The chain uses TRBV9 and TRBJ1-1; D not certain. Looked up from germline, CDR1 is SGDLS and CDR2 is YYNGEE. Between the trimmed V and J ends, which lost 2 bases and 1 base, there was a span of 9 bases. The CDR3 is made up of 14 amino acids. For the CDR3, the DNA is TGTGCCAGCAGCGTTTTAAGTACGAACACTGAAGCTTTCTTT. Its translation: CASSVLSTNTEAFF.

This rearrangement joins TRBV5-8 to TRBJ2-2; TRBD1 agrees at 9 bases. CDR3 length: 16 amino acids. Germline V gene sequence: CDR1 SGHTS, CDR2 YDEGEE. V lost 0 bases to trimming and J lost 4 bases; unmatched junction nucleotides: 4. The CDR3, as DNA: TGTGCCAGCAGCTTGGCCTGGACAGGGGTCACCGGGGAGCTGTTTTTT. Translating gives CASSLAWTGVTGELFF.

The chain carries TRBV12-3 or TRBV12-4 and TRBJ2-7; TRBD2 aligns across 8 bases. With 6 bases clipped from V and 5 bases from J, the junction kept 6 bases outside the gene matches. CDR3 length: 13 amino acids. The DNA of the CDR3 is TGTGCCAGCAGCCCCGGGGGGGGCCACGAGCAGTACTTC. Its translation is CASSPGGGHEQYF.

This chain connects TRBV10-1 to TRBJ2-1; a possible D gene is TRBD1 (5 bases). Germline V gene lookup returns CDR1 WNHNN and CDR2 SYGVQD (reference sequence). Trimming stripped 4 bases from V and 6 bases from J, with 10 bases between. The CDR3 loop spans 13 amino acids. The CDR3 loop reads CASSVQVGNEQFF. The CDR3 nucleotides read TGCGCCAGCAGTGTACAGGTGGGCAATGAGCAGTTCTTC.

The CDR3 DNA follows: TGTGCCAGCACCACTTCCAGGGTAGGATATGGCTACACCTTC. Translated: CASTTSRVGYGYTF. The chain uses TRBV6-5 and TRBJ1-2; possibly TRBD1 for D (5 bases). Between the trimmed V and J ends, which lost 7 bases and 5 bases, there was a span of 17 bases. The length of the CDR3 is 14 residues. Germline values: CDR1 MNHEY, CDR2 SVGAGI.

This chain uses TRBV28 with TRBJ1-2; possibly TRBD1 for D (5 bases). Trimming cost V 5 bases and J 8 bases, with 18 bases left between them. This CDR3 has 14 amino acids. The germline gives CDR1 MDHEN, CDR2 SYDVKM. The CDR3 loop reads CASSPGHQGGGYTF. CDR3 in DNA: TGTGCCAGCAGTCCCGGACATCAGGGCGGGGGCTACACCTTC.

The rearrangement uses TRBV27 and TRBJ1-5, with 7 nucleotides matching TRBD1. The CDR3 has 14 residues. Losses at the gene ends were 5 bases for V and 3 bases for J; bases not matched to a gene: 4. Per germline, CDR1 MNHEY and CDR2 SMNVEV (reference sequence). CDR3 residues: CASSTDRVNQPQHF. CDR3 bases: TGTGCCAGCAGTACCGACAGGGTCAATCAGCCCCAGCATTTT.

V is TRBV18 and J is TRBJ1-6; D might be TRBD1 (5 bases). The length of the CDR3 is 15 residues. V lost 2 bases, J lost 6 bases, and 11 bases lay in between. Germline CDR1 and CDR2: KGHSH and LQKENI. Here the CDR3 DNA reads TGTGCCAGCTCACCAGACGACAGAGGTAATTCACCCCTCCACTTT. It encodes CASSPDDRGNSPLHF.

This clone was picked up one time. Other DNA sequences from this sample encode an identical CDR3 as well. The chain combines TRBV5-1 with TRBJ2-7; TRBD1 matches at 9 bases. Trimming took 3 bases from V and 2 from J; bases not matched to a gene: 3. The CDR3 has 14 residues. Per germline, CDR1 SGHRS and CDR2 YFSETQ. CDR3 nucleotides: TGCGCCAGCAGCTCAACAGGGGGCCCCTACGAGCAGTACTTC. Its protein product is CASSSTGGPYEQYF.